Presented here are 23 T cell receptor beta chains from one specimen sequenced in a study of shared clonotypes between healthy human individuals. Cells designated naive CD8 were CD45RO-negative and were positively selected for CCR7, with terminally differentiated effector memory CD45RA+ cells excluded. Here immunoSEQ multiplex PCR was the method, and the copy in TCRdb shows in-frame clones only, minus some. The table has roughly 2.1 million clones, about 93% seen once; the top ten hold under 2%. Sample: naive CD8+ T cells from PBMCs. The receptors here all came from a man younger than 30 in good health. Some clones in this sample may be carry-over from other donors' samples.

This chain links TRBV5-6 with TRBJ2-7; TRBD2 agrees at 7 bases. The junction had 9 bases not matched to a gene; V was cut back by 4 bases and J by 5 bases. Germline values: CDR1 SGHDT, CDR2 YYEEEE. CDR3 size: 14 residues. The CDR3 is CASSNIAGDNEQYF. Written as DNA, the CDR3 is TGTGCCAGCAGCAATATTGCGGGAGACAACGAGCAGTACTTC.

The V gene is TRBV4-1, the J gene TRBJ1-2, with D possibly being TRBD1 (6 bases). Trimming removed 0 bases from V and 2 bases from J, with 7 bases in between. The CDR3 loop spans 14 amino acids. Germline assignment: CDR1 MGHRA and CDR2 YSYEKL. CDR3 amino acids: CASSQDTGNYGYTF. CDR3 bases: TGCGCCAGCAGCCAAGACACAGGGAACTATGGCTACACCTTC.

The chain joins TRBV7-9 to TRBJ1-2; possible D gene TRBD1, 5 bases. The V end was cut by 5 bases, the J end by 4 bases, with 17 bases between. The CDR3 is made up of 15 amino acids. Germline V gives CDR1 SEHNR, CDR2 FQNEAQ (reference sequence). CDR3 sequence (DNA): TGTGCCAGCAGCCCAGGATCAGGGCAGGCCTATGGCTACACCTTC. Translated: CASSPGSGQAYGYTF.

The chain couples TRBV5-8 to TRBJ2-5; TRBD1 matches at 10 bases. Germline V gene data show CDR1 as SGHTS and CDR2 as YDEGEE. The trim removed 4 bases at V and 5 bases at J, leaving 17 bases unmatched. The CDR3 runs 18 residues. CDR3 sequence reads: CASSPLGIRQGATETQYF. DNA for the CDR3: TGTGCCAGCAGCCCTCTGGGGATAAGACAGGGGGCGACGGAGACCCAGTACTTC.

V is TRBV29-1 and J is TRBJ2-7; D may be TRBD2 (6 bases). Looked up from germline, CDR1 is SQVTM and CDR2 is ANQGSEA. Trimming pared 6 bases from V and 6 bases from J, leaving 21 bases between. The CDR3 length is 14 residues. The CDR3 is CSVPRGYGGVEQYF. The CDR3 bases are TGCAGCGTCCCTCGGGGGTATGGAGGGGTCGAGCAGTACTTC.

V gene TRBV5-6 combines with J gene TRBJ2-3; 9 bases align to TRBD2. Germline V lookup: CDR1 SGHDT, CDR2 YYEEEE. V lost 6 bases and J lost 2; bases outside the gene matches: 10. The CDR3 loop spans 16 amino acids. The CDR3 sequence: CASTVRTSVDTDTQYF. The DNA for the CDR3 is TGTGCCAGCACCGTCCGGACTAGCGTTGACACAGATACGCAGTATTTT.

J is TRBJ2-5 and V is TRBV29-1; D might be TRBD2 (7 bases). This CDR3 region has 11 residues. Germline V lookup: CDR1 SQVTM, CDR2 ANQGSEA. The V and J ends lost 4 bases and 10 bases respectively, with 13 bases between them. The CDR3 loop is CSVAKGGGQYF. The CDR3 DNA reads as TGCAGCGTTGCCAAGGGAGGGGGCCAGTACTTC.

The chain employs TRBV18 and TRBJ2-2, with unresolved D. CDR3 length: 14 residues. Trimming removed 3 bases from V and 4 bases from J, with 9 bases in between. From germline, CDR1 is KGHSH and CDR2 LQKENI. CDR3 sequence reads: CASSPWAATGELFF. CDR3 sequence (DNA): TGTGCCAGCTCACCCTGGGCAGCCACCGGGGAGCTGTTTTTT.

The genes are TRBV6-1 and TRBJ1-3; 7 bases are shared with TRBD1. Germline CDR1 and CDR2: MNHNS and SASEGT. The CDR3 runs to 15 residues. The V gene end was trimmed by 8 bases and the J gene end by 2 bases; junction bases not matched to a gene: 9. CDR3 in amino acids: CASGEGQTTGNTIYF. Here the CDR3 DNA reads TGTGCCAGCGGGGAGGGACAGACTACTGGAAACACCATATATTTT.

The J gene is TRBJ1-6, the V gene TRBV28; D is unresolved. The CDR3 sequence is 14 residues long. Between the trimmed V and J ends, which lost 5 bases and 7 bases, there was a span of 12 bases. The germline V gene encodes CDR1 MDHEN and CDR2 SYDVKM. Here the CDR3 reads CASSPRGINSPLHF. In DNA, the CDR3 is TGTGCCAGCAGTCCCCGGGGTATCAATTCACCCCTCCACTTT.

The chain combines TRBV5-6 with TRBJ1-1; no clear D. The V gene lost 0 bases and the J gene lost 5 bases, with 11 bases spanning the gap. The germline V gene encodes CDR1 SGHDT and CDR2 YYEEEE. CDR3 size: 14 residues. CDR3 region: CASSLEVSRTEAFF. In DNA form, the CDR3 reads TGTGCCAGCAGCTTGGAGGTCAGTCGGACTGAAGCTTTCTTT.

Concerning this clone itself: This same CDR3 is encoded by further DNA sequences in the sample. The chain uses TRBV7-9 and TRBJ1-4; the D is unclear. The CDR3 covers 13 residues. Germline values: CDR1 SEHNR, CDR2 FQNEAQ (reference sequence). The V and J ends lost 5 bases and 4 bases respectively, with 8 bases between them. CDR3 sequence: CASSPPGNEKLFF. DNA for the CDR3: TGTGCCAGCAGCCCCCCTGGTAATGAAAAACTGTTTTTT.

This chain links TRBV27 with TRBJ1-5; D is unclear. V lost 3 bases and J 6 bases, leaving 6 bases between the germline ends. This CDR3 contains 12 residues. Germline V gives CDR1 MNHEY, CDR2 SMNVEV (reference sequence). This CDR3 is CASSFAGQPQHF. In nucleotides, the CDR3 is TGTGCCAGCAGTTTTGCAGGTCAGCCCCAGCATTTT.

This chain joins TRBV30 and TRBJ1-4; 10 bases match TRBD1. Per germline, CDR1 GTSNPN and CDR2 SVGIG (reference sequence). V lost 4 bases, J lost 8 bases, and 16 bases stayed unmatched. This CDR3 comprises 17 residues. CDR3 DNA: TGTGCCTGGACTTCGCCGGGACAGGGGATAGTAGGAGAAAAACTGTTTTTT. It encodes CAWTSPGQGIVGEKLFF.

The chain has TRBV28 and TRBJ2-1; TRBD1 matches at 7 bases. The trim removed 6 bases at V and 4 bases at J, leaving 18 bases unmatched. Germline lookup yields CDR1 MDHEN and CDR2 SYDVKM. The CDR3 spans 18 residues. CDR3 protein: CASSALGQVQWVYNEQFF. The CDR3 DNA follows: TGTGCCAGCAGCGCCCTCGGACAGGTGCAGTGGGTATACAATGAGCAGTTCTTC. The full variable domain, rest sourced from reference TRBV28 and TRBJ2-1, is DVKVTQSSRYLVKRTGEKVFLECVQDMDHENMFWYRQDPGLGLRLIYFSYDVKMKEKGDIPEGYSVSREKKERFSLILESASTNQTSMYLCASSALGQVQWVYNEQFFGPGTRLTVL.

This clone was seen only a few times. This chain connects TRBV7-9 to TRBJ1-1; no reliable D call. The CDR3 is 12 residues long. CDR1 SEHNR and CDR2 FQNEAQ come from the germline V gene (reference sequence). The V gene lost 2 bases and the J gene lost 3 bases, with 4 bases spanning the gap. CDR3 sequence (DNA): TGTGCCAGCAGCTTAACCTACACTGAAGCTTTCTTT. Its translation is CASSLTYTEAFF. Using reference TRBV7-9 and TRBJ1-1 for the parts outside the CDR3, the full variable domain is DTGVSQNPRHKITKRGQNVTFRCDPISEHNRLYWYRQTLGQGPEFLTYFQNEAQLEKSRLLSDRFSAERPKGSFSTLEIQRTEQGDSAMYLCASSLTYTEAFFGQGTRLTVV.

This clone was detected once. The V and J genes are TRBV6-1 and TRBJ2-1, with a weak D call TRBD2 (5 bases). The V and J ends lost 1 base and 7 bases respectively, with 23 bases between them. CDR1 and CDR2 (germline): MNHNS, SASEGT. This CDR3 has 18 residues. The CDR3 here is CASSEVYGLSIEFNEQFF. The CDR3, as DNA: TGTGCCAGCAGTGAAGTCTACGGACTCTCAATCGAATTTAATGAGCAGTTCTTC.

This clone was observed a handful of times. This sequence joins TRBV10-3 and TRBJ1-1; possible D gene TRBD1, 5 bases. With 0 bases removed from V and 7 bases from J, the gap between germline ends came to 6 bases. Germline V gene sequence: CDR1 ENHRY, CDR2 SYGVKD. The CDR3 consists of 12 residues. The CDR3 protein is CAISESGLEAFF. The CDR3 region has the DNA TGTGCCATCAGTGAGTCGGGGCTTGAAGCTTTCTTT.

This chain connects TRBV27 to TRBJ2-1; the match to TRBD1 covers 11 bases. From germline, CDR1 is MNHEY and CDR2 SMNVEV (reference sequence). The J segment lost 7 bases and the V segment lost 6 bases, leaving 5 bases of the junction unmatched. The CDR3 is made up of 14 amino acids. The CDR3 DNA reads TGTGCCAGCAGCTGGGGGACAGGGGGAAATGAGCAGTTCTTC. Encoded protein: CASSWGTGGNEQFF.

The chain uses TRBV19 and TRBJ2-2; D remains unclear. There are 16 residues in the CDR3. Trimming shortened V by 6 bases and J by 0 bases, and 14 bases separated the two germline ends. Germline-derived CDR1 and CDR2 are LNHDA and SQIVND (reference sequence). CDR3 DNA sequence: TGTGCCAGTAGGCTGCCCCCCCCCGCGAACACCGGGGAGCTGTTTTTT. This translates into CASRLPPPANTGELFF.

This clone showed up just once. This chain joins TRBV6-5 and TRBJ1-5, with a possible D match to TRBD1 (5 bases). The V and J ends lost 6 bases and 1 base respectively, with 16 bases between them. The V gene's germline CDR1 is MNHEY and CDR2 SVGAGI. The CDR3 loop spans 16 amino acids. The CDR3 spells CASSYGRVGSNQPQHF. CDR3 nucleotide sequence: TGTGCCAGCAGCTACGGCAGGGTCGGCAGCAATCAGCCCCAGCATTTT.

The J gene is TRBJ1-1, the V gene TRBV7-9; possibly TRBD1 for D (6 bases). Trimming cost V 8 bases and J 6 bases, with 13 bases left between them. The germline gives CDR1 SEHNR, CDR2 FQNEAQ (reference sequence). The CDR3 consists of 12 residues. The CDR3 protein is CASAYNRAEAFF. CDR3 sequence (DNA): TGTGCCAGCGCTTATAACAGGGCTGAAGCTTTCTTT.

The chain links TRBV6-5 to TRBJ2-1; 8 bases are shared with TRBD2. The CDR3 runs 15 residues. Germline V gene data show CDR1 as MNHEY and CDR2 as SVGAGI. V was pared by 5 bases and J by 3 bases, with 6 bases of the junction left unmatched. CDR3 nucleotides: TGTGCCAGCAGTATTAGCGGGATCTTCTACAATGAGCAGTTCTTC. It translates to CASSISGIFYNEQFF.